The rows below give T cell receptor beta chains drawn from one sample of a study of T cells in Graves' hyperthyroidism and ophthalmopathy. TCRdb ran MiXCR on the multiplex PCR reads and lists one entry per CDR3 protein. The sample lists about 700,000 distinct CDR3 sequences, approximately 14% seen once, with roughly a tenth in the top ten. The specimen was blood. The receptors were gathered from a woman in her late teens or twenties with Graves' hyperthyroidism. Each CDR3 is given with its conserved first and last residue. The D gene is left open where the match is weak. The listing skips clone size in some rows; elsewhere it reads once, few, many or a size class.

V: TRBV3-1; size: many; D: TRBD2; J: TRBJ2-1; DNA: TGTGCCAGCAGGGCGGGAGACAATGAGCAGTTCTTC; CDR3: CASRAGDNEQFF
V: TRBV15; size: many; D: NA; J: TRBJ2-3; DNA: TGTGCCACCAGCACCATACAGGGAGGAGATACGCAGTATTTT; CDR3: CATSTIQGGDTQYF
V: TRBV20-1; size: many; D: NA; J: TRBJ2-1; DNA: TGCAGTGCTAGATCAACAAGCGTCTACAATGAGCAGTTCTTC; CDR3: CSARSTSVYNEQFF
V: TRBV19; size: NA; D: NA; J: TRBJ2-3; DNA: TGTGCCAGTAAAAGGGCAGATACGCAGTATTTT; CDR3: CASKRADTQYF
V: TRBV4-1; size: NA; D: NA; J: TRBJ2-1; DNA: TGCGCCAGCAGCCCTCTAACTAGTGCGACTGAGCAGTTCTTC; CDR3: CASSPLTSATEQFF
V: TRBV20-1; size: many; D: NA; J: TRBJ1-1; DNA: TGCAGTGCTTTACAGGGTTCAAAGAACACTGAAGCTTTCTTT; CDR3: CSALQGSKNTEAFF
V: TRBV15; size: many; D: TRBD2; J: TRBJ2-7; DNA: TGTGCCACCAGCAGACCCGGACTAGCGGGGTCCTACGAGCAGTACTTC; CDR3: CATSRPGLAGSYEQYF
V: TRBV5-6; size: NA; D: NA; J: TRBJ1-5; DNA: TGTGCCAGCAGCTTGGGGGCACCTAGAGGTCAGCCCCAGCATTTT; CDR3: CASSLGAPRGQPQHF
V: TRBV12-3/TRBV12-4; size: many; D: TRBD1; J: TRBJ1-5; DNA: TGTGCCAGCAGCAAGACAGGGGGGGGTCATGACAATCAGCCCCAGCATTTT; CDR3: CASSKTGGGHDNQPQHF
V: TRBV4-1; size: NA; D: TRBD2; J: TRBJ2-5; DNA: TGCGCCAGCAGCCCAGGAGGAACTAGCGGACAAGAGACCCAGTACTTC; CDR3: CASSPGGTSGQETQYF
V: TRBV2; size: many; D: TRBD2; J: TRBJ2-1; DNA: TGTGCCAGCCCGAGGGCTAGCGGGAGGGGAAATGAGCAGTTCTTC; CDR3: CASPRASGRGNEQFF
V: TRBV10-1; size: NA; D: NA; J: TRBJ2-3; DNA: TGCGCCAGCAGTGAGTCGGGTCCTGCCACAGATACGCAGTATTTT; CDR3: CASSESGPATDTQYF
V: TRBV5-5; size: many; D: NA; J: TRBJ2-2; DNA: TGTGCCAGCAGCCATGGGACCCTATCGAACACCGGGGAGCTGTTTTTT; CDR3: CASSHGTLSNTGELFF
V: TRBV9; size: NA; D: TRBD2; J: TRBJ2-1; DNA: TGTGCCAGCAGCTCACCCGGGACTATCTTCTCCTACAATGAGCAGTTCTTC; CDR3: CASSSPGTIFSYNEQFF
V: TRBV2; size: NA; D: NA; J: TRBJ2-7; DNA: TGTGCCAGCAGTGTTACGGGGGATACGGTCGAGCAGTACTTC; CDR3: CASSVTGDTVEQYF
V: TRBV20-1; size: many; D: NA; J: TRBJ1-2; DNA: TGCAGCGCTAGACGGGCGGGCGCCGGGGCGGCTGGCTACACCTTC; CDR3: CSARRAGAGAAGYTF
V: TRBV18; size: few; D: NA; J: TRBJ1-6; DNA: TGTGCCAGCTCGCCCAGGAGCTCCTATAATTCACCCCTCCACTTT; CDR3: CASSPRSSYNSPLHF
V: TRBV6-2/TRBV6-3; size: many; D: NA; J: TRBJ1-2; DNA: TGTGCCAGCAGGGGTACGACGGAGGCTAACTATGGCTACACCTTC; CDR3: CASRGTTEANYGYTF
V: TRBV19; size: few; D: NA; J: TRBJ2-7; DNA: TGTGCCAGTAGTTCCCAGCTAGGGGCCGGGGTGGAGCAGTACTTC; CDR3: CASSSQLGAGVEQYF
V: TRBV28; size: many; D: NA; J: TRBJ1-1; DNA: TGTGCCAGCAGTGTGAGGACTGAAGCTTTCTTT; CDR3: CASSVRTEAFF
V: TRBV20-1; size: many; D: NA; J: TRBJ2-7; DNA: TGCAGTGCTACCCGGCCGGGGCGGTACGAGCAGTACTTC; CDR3: CSATRPGRYEQYF
V: TRBV12-3/TRBV12-4; size: many; D: TRBD2; J: TRBJ2-5; DNA: TGTGCCAGCAGACTAGCGGAAGAGACCCAGTACTTC; CDR3: CASRLAEETQYF
V: TRBV5-1; size: many; D: NA; J: TRBJ2-5; DNA: TGCGCCAGCAGCTTGCAGGGTCTCCAAGAGACCCAGTACTTC; CDR3: CASSLQGLQETQYF
V: TRBV7-2; size: many; D: TRBD1; J: TRBJ2-3; DNA: TGTGCCAGCAGCTACGGACAGGGTGCAGATACGCAGTATTTT; CDR3: CASSYGQGADTQYF
V: TRBV5-1; size: many; D: NA; J: TRBJ2-7; DNA: TGCGCCAGCAGCCTAGGAGGCCCCGGCTACGAGCAGTACTTC; CDR3: CASSLGGPGYEQYF
V: TRBV10-1; size: few; D: TRBD1; J: TRBJ2-3; DNA: TGCGCCAGCAGTGAAACGGGACAGGGGAACACGCAGTATTTT; CDR3: CASSETGQGNTQYF
V: TRBV6-5; size: many; D: NA; J: TRBJ1-1; DNA: TGTGCCAGCAGTTACTCGGCAGGGAACACTGAAGCTTTCTTT; CDR3: CASSYSAGNTEAFF
V: TRBV5-5; size: many; D: NA; J: TRBJ2-5; DNA: TGTGCCAGCAGCTTCTTGGGGGAAGAGACCCAGTACTTC; CDR3: CASSFLGEETQYF
V: TRBV29-1; size: many; D: TRBD2; J: TRBJ2-3; DNA: TGCAGCCCCCGACTAGCGGCGGGTGATACGCAGTATTTT; CDR3: CSPRLAAGDTQYF
V: TRBV20-1; size: many; D: NA; J: TRBJ2-1; DNA: TGCAGTGCTCCCCTACGACAGGCCGGCTCCTACAATGAGCAGTTCTTC; CDR3: CSAPLRQAGSYNEQFF
V: TRBV28; size: many; D: NA; J: TRBJ2-7; DNA: TGTGCCAGCAGTAGAACCCCTAGTTCCGACGAGCAGTACTTC; CDR3: CASSRTPSSDEQYF
V: TRBV13; size: many; D: NA; J: TRBJ2-7; DNA: TGTGCCAGCAGCTTAGCTATGAAGGCCTACGAGCAGTACTTC; CDR3: CASSLAMKAYEQYF
V: TRBV27; size: NA; D: TRBD1; J: TRBJ2-5; DNA: TGTGCCAGCAGTGGGGGACAGGCGACAGGGGGGACCCAGTACTTC; CDR3: CASSGGQATGGTQYF
V: TRBV28; size: NA; D: NA; J: TRBJ1-2; DNA: TGTGCCAGCAGGACCGGGACGGGCGGCTACACCTTC; CDR3: CASRTGTGGYTF
V: TRBV11-2; size: many; D: NA; J: TRBJ1-2; DNA: TGTGCCAGCAGCGTGGACCGACTATCTAACTATGGCTACACCTTC; CDR3: CASSVDRLSNYGYTF
V: TRBV30; size: many; D: TRBD1; J: TRBJ2-5; DNA: TGTGCCTGGACCAGGGGGTCTCTTAAGACCCAGTACTTC; CDR3: CAWTRGSLKTQYF
V: TRBV12-3/TRBV12-4; size: NA; D: NA; J: TRBJ1-1; DNA: TGTGCCAGCAGTCCTTATAGGACGGAGAACACTGAAGCTTTCTTT; CDR3: CASSPYRTENTEAFF
V: TRBV7-9; size: NA; D: TRBD2; J: TRBJ2-1; DNA: TGTGCCAGCAGCCCACTGTCCACTAGCGGGAGAGTCCAGTTCTTC; CDR3: CASSPLSTSGRVQFF
V: TRBV2; size: many; D: NA; J: TRBJ1-5; DNA: TGTGCCAGCAGTGAGGGGGACACGCAGCCCCAGCATTTT; CDR3: CASSEGDTQPQHF
V: TRBV7-9; size: NA; D: NA; J: TRBJ2-7; DNA: TGTGCCAGCAGCTCCTACCGGGACGCGACCTACGAGCAGTACTTC; CDR3: CASSSYRDATYEQYF
V: TRBV19; size: few; D: NA; J: TRBJ1-1; DNA: TGTGCCAGTAGCCTGCTGGAGACAGGTGCGGGAGCTTTCTTT; CDR3: CASSLLETGAGAFF
V: TRBV10-1; size: few; D: TRBD1; J: TRBJ1-4; DNA: TGCGCCAGCAGCGCGGGACAGAATGAAAAACTGTTTTTT; CDR3: CASSAGQNEKLFF
V: TRBV9; size: many; D: NA; J: TRBJ1-4; DNA: TGTGCCAGCAGCTTTGACCCTACAACTAATGAAAAACTGTTTTTT; CDR3: CASSFDPTTNEKLFF
V: TRBV18; size: few; D: TRBD1; J: TRBJ2-7; DNA: TGTGCCAGCTCACGACAGGGGGCCGCCTACGAGCAGTACTTC; CDR3: CASSRQGAAYEQYF
V: TRBV7-2; size: NA; D: NA; J: TRBJ2-3; DNA: TGTGCCAGCAGTGAAACCTCGTCAGATACGCAGTATTTT; CDR3: CASSETSSDTQYF
V: TRBV7-2; size: many; D: NA; J: TRBJ2-7; DNA: TGTGCCAGCAGCTTAGCCCTAGACCCGGCCTACGAGCAGTACTTC; CDR3: CASSLALDPAYEQYF
V: TRBV3-1; size: NA; D: TRBD2; J: TRBJ2-7; DNA: TGTGCCAGCAGAGCTGGACTAGCGGGACACTACGAGCAGTACTTC; CDR3: CASRAGLAGHYEQYF
V: TRBV6-1; size: many; D: NA; J: TRBJ2-5; DNA: TGTGCCAGCACTCGGCAGAACCAAGAGACCCAGTACTTC; CDR3: CASTRQNQETQYF
V: TRBV28; size: NA; D: NA; J: TRBJ1-6; DNA: TGTGCCAGCAGTTTAAGCATCGGATCGGGTAATTCACCCCTCCACTTT; CDR3: CASSLSIGSGNSPLHF
V: TRBV9; size: NA; D: NA; J: TRBJ1-4; DNA: TGTGCCAGCAGCGTAGAGGTAGGGCGGTCGGAAAAACTGTTTTTT; CDR3: CASSVEVGRSEKLFF
V: TRBV20-1; size: many; D: NA; J: TRBJ2-1; DNA: TGCAGTGCTAGAAGGATTGTAAGTTACAATGAGCAGTTCTTC; CDR3: CSARRIVSYNEQFF
V: TRBV4-1; size: few; D: NA; J: TRBJ2-7; DNA: TGCGCCAGCAGCCGGGACATCTATCCCTCCTACGAGCAGTACTTC; CDR3: CASSRDIYPSYEQYF
V: TRBV19; size: few; D: NA; J: TRBJ1-2; DNA: TGTGCCAGTAGTACTAACCTCGACTCCTATGGCTACACCTTC; CDR3: CASSTNLDSYGYTF